This TCR beta chain was recovered during a study of T cell repertoires in cytomegalovirus infection. Germline CDR1 is ENHRY and CDR2 is SYGVKD. The V gene lost 11 bases and the J gene lost 1 base, with 14 bases spanning the gap. The CDR3 contains 13 residues. TCRdb called the reads again in MiXCR, with one record for every CDR3 protein. In the table there are 200,000 or so distinct CDR3 sequences, 28% of which are singletons. The V call is TRBV10-3, the J call TRBJ1-1; D not resolved. The sequenced material came from PBMCs. The sequence came from a human donor in good health (CMV status not recorded). Some clones in this sample may be carry-over from other donors' samples. The CDR3 protein is CAGRLDGNTEAFF. Here the CDR3 DNA reads TGTGCCGGTAGATTGGACGGGAACACTGAAGCTTTCTTT.